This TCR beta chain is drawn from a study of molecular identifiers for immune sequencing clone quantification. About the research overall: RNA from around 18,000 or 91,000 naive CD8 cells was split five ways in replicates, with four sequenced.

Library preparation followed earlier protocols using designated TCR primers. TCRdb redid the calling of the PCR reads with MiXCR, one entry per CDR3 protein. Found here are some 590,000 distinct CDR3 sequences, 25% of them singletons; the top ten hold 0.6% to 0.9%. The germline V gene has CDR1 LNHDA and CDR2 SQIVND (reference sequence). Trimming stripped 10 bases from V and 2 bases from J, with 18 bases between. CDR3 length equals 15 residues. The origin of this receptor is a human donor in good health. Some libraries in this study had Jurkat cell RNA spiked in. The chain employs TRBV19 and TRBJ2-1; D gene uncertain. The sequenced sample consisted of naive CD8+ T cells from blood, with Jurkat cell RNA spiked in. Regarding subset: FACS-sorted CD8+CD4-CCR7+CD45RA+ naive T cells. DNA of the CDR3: TGTGCCATTAGCCCTGGCGCGCGCACCTACAATGAGCAGTTCTTC. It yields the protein CAISPGARTYNEQFF.